Below, 9 T cell receptor beta chains from the same sample are listed, as sequenced in a study of cytomegalovirus exposure and HLA in healthy donors. The PCR was carried out with 60 Vbeta primers and 13 Jbeta primers. Method: immunoSEQ multiplex PCR; TCRdb's copy keeps in-frame clones and lacks some. This sample carries about 76,000 clones, roughly 76% of them seen once, and the ten largest clones take 12%. What was sequenced was PBMCs. The origin of the receptors is a male donor in good health and CMV-seropositive.

This rearrangement joins TRBV19 to TRBJ2-1, with 9 bases matching TRBD1. The V and J ends lost 3 bases and 8 bases, in that order; junction bases with no gene match: 5. CDR3 length: 14 amino acids. The germline V gene has CDR1 LNHDA and CDR2 SQIVND (reference sequence). The DNA for the CDR3 is TGTGCCAGTAGTATCGGACAGGGGAGGCATGAGCAGTTCTTC. This translates into CASSIGQGRHEQFF. The full variable domain, rest sourced from reference TRBV19 and TRBJ2-1, is DGGITQSPKYLFRKEGQNVTLSCEQNLNHDAMYWYRQDPGQGLRLIYYSQIVNDFQKGDIAEGYSVSREKKESFPLTVTSAQKNPTAFYLCASSIGQGRHEQFFGPGTRLTVL.

The chain has TRBV27 and TRBJ1-2; 7 bases match TRBD1. After removal of 4 bases from V and 4 bases from J, the junction contained 12 bases not matched to a gene. Looked up from germline, CDR1 is MNHEY and CDR2 is SMNVEV (reference sequence). The CDR3 has 16 amino acids. This CDR3 is CASSSTGADHLYGYTF. The CDR3 DNA reads as TGTGCCAGCAGTTCTACAGGGGCGGATCACCTCTATGGCTACACCTTC.

This rearrangement joins TRBV9 to TRBJ2-3, with 13 bases that match TRBD2. The V gene's germline CDR1 is SGDLS and CDR2 YYNGEE. This CDR3 has 16 amino acids. The trim removed 4 bases at V and 1 base at J, leaving 3 bases unmatched. CDR3 coding DNA: TGTGCCAGCAGCATAGGGACTAGCGGGGGCACAGATACGCAGTATTTT. Translated: CASSIGTSGGTDTQYF.

This clone was seen only a few times. The chain has TRBV7-9 and TRBJ2-7; 10 bases line up with TRBD2. Germline V gives CDR1 SEHNR, CDR2 FQNEAQ (reference sequence). Trimming cost V 5 bases and J 2 bases; bases outside gene matches: 6. CDR3 length equals 15 residues. CDR3 sequence: CASSPSSGGTYEQYF. The CDR3 DNA reads as TGTGCCAGCAGCCCTTCTAGCGGGGGAACCTACGAGCAGTACTTC.

The chain links TRBV15 to TRBJ2-7; the match to TRBD1 covers 7 bases. CDR3 length: 16 residues. Germline V gene sequence: CDR1 LNHNV, CDR2 YYDKDF (reference sequence). V shed 0 bases, J shed 0 bases, and the junction held 5 bases outside the gene matches. The CDR3 region has the DNA TGTGCCACCAGCAGAGATCCGGGACAGCGCTCCTACGAGCAGTACTTC. Protein: CATSRDPGQRSYEQYF.

The chain is built from TRBV7-2 and TRBJ2-7; 12 bases map to TRBD2. Germline CDR1 SGHTA, CDR2 FQGNSA. The length of the CDR3 is 15 residues. Unmatched junction bases numbered 6, after V lost 5 bases and J lost 4 bases. CDR3 sequence (DNA): TGTGCCAGCAGCCCTTGGACTAGCGGGACGTACGAGCAGTACTTC. This translates into CASSPWTSGTYEQYF.

The V gene is TRBV21-1, the J gene TRBJ2-1; the D call in the table, TRBD2, was not verified against the DNA. TRBV21-1 is classified as a pseudogene. The length of the CDR3 is 20 residues. The CDR3 sequence is CASSKGVGFRREARGNEQFF. Here the CDR3 DNA reads TGTGCCAGCAGCAAAGGTGTGGGATTTAGACGGGAGGCTCGCGGCAATGAGCAGTTCTTC.

This chain connects TRBV10-2 to TRBJ1-5, with 7 bases that match TRBD1. There are 15 residues in the CDR3. V lost 2 bases to trimming and J lost 5 bases; unmatched junction nucleotides: 6. Per germline, CDR1 WSHSY and CDR2 SAAADI. The CDR3 DNA reads as TGCGCCAGCAGTGAGCCCGGGCAGGGGGATCAGCCCCAGCATTTT. Residues: CASSEPGQGDQPQHF.

V is TRBV10-1 and J is TRBJ2-3; 7 bases align to TRBD2. Germline-derived CDR1 and CDR2 are WNHNN and SYGVQD (reference sequence). V lost 2 bases to trimming and J lost 5 bases; unmatched junction nucleotides: 4. The CDR3 sequence is 14 residues long. For the CDR3, the DNA is TGCGCCAGCAGTGAGGCGGTAGCGGGAGATACGCAGTATTTT. Amino acids: CASSEAVAGDTQYF.